A selection of T cell receptor beta chains follows, all from one sample in a study of OX40 agonist ivuxolimab in advanced cancers. Only in-frame clones appear in the TCRdb table, and some are missing; sequencing was by immunoSEQ multiplex PCR. The data show some 60,000 clones, 70% to 90% seen once. The sequencing here drew on CD4+ or CD8+ T cells sorted from blood, taken in a trial of the OX40 agonist ivuxolimab. The receptors come from an adult with an advanced solid tumor such as melanoma, head and neck, liver or kidney cancer. CDR3s include the opening cysteine and the closing phenylalanine or tryptophan. The D gene is left open where the match is weak. Size is stated for part of the rows, as once, few or many counts, or as a class when the clone is expanded.

V gene	J gene	D gene	clone size	CDR3 protein	CDR3 DNA
TRBV7-9	TRBJ2-3	.	once	CASSSVGATQYF	TGTGCCAGCAGCTCCGTGGGGGCTACGCAGTATTTT
TRBV5-4	TRBJ1-6	.	.	CASSSLQRNNSPLHF	TGTGCCAGCAGCAGCTTACAGAGAAATAATTCACCCCTCCACTTT
TRBV6-5	TRBJ2-7	.	.	CASSYSDSDSYEQYF	TGTGCCAGCAGTTACTCGGATAGCGACAGCTACGAGCAGTACTTC
TRBV7-9	TRBJ1-4	.	.	CASSLEAEEKLFF	TGTGCCAGCAGCTTGGAAGCGGAGGAAAAACTGTTTTTT
TRBV12-5	TRBJ1-2	TRBD1	.	CASVINSGTGVLF	TGTGCTAGTGTCATTAACTCTGGGACAGGGGTCCTCTTC
TRBV5-6	TRBJ2-1	TRBD2	once	CASSLDRGTTPFF	TGTGCCAGCAGCTTGGACCGGGGGACTACGCCGTTCTTC
TRBV28	TRBJ1-5	.	.	CASRDAGAPQHF	TGTGCCAGCAGAGATGCAGGGGCTCCCCAGCATTTT
TRBV18	TRBJ2-5	.	.	CASSQGQLYQETQYF	TGTGCCAGCTCACAAGGACAGTTGTACCAAGAGACCCAGTACTTC
TRBV2	TRBJ2-3	.	.	CASSGLLGTDTQYF	TGTGCCAGCAGTGGTCTGCTAGGCACAGATACGCAGTATTTT
TRBV7-7	TRBJ1-1	TRBD1	.	CASSRDRVTEAFF	TGTGCTAGCAGCCGGGACAGGGTCACTGAAGCTTTCTTT
TRBV15	TRBJ2-5	.	.	CATSDGPETQYF	TGTGCCACCAGCGACGGTCCAGAGACCCAGTACTTC
TRBV25-1	TRBJ2-4	.	.	CASSSGLGIQYF	TGTGCCAGCAGTTCGGGATTGGGCATTCAGTACTTC
TRBV30	TRBJ1-4	.	.	CAWCRQGYEKLFF	TGTGCCTGGTGTCGGCAGGGATATGAAAAACTGTTTTTT
TRBV6-6	TRBJ2-2	.	once	CASSYAGTFTGELFF	TGTGCCAGCAGTTATGCCGGGACTTTCACCGGGGAGCTGTTTTTT
TRBV19	TRBJ1-1	.	.	CASSPGRSHLGTEAFF	TGTGCCAGTAGTCCGGGGCGATCACATCTGGGGACTGAAGCTTTCTTT
TRBV6-6	TRBJ1-2	.	.	CASLSNYGYTF	TGTGCCAGCCTTTCTAACTATGGCTACACCTTC
TRBV9	TRBJ1-3	.	.	CASSVLQGSSGNTIYF	TGTGCCAGCAGCGTTTTACAGGGTAGCTCTGGAAACACCATATATTTT
TRBV5-4	TRBJ1-1	.	.	CASSLFKTGTEAFF	TGTGCCAGCAGCTTGTTCAAGACAGGCACTGAAGCTTTCTTT
TRBV12-2	TRBJ1-2	.	.	CASRLTAFYGYTF	TGTGCAAGTCGCTTGACTGCATTCTATGGCTACACCTTC
TRBV29-1	TRBJ2-5	.	.	CSVAGVGFQETQYF	TGCAGCGTGGCAGGGGTCGGATTCCAAGAGACCCAGTACTTC
TRBV7-8	TRBJ2-7	TRBD2	.	CASRWGEGYEQYF	TGTGCCAGCAGATGGGGGGAGGGCTACGAGCAGTACTTC
TRBV4-3	TRBJ1-6	.	.	CASSRNVGGITYNSPLHF	TGCGCCAGCAGCAGAAATGTGGGGGGCATAACCTATAATTCACCCCTCCACTTT
TRBV5-6	TRBJ1-1	.	.	CASSGEQGRNTEAFF	TGTGCCAGCAGTGGGGAGCAGGGCCGAAACACTGAAGCTTTCTTT
TRBV6-1	TRBJ2-2	.	.	CALGQGRGELFF	TGTGCCCTAGGCCAGGGTAGAGGGGAGCTGTTTTTT